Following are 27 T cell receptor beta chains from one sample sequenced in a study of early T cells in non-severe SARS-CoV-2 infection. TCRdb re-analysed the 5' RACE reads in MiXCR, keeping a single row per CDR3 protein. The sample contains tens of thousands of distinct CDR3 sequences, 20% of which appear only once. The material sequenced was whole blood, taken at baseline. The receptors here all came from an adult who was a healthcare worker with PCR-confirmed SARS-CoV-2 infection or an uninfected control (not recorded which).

CDR3 amino acids: CASSQDPGGTDTQYF. The CDR3 nucleotides read TGTGCCAGCAGCCAAGACCCGGGCGGCACAGATACGCAGTATTTT. The chain recombines TRBV4-2 with TRBJ2-3, with D uncertain. V lost 0 bases and J lost 1, with 8 bases in between. Germline lookup yields CDR1 LGHNA and CDR2 YNFKEQ. This CDR3 is built from 15 residues.

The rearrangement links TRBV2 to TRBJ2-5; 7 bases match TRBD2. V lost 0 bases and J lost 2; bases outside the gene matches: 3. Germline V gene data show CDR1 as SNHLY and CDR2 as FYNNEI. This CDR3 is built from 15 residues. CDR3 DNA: TGTGCCAGCAGTGAAGCGCGACTAGCACAAGAGACCCAGTACTTC. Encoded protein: CASSEARLAQETQYF.

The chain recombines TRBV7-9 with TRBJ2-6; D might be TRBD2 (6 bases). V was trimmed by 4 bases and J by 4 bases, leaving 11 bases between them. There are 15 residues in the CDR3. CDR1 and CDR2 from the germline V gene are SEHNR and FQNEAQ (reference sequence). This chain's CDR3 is CASSSLGGGANVLTF. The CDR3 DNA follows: TGTGCCAGCAGCTCCCTGGGAGGAGGGGCCAACGTCCTGACTTTC.

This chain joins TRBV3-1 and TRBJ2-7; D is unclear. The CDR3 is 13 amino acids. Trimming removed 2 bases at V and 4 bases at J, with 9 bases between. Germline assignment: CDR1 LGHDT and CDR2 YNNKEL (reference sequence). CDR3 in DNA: TGTGCCAGCAGCCAACGCAGCCTTTACGAGCAGTACTTC. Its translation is CASSQRSLYEQYF.

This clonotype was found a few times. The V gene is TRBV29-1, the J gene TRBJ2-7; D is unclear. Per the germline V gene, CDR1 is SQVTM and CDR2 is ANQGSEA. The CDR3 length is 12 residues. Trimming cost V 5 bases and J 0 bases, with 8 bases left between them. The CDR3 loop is CSVSSNSYEQYF. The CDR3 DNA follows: TGCAGCGTTAGCTCAAACTCCTACGAGCAGTACTTC.

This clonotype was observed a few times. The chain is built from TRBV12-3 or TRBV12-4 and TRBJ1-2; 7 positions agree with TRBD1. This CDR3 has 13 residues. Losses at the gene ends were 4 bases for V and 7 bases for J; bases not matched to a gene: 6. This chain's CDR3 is CASSYLTGAGYTF. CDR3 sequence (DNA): TGTGCCAGCAGTTACTTAACAGGGGCTGGCTACACCTTC.

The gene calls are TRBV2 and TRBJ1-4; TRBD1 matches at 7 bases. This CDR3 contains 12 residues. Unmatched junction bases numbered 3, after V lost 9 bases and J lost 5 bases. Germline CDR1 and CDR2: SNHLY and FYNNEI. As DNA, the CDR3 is TGTGCCAGTCGACAGGGCAATGAAAAACTGTTTTTT. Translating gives CASRQGNEKLFF. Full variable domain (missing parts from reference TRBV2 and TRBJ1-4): EPEVTQTPSHQVTQMGQEVILRCVPISNHLYFYWYRQILGQKVEFLVSFYNNEISEKSEIFDDQFSVERPDGSNFTLKIRSTKLEDSAMYFCASRQGNEKLFFGSGTQLSVL.

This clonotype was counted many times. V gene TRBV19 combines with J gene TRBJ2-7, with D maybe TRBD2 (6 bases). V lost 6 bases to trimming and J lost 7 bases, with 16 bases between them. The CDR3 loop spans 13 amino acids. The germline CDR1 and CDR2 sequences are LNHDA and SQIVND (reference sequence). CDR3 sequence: CASSKGLTWEQYF. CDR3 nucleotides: TGTGCCAGTAGCAAGGGACTCACTTGGGAGCAGTACTTC.

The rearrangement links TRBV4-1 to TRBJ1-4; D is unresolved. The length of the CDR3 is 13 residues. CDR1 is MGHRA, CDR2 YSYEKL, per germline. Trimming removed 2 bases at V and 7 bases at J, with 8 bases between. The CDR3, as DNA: TGCGCCAGCAGCCAAATTTTGGGTGAAAAACTGTTTTTT. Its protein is CASSQILGEKLFF.

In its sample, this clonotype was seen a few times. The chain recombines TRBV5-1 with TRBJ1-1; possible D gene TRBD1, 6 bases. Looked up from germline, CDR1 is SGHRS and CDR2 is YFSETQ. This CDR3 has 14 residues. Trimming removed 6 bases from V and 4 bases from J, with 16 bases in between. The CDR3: CASTYQGFGTEAFF. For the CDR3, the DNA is TGCGCCAGCACCTACCAGGGGTTCGGCACTGAAGCTTTCTTT. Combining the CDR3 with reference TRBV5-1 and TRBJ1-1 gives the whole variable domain KAGVTQTPRYLIKTRGQQVTLSCSPISGHRSVSWYQQTPGQGLQFLFEYFSETQRNKGNFPGRFSGRQFSNSRSEMNVSTLELGDSALYLCASTYQGFGTEAFFGQGTRLTVV.

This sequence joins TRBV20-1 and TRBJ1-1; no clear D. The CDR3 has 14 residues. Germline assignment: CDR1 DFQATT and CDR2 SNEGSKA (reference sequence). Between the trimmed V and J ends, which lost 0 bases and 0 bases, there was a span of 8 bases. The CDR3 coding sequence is TGCAGTGCTAGAGAAGGGCAGATGAACACTGAAGCTTTCTTT. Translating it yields CSAREGQMNTEAFF.

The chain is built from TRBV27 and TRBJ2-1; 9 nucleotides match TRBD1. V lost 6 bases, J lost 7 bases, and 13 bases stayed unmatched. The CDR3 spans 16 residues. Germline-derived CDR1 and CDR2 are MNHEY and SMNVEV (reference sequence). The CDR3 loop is CASSPLWDRVWNEQFF. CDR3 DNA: TGTGCCAGCAGCCCACTTTGGGACAGGGTATGGAATGAGCAGTTCTTC.

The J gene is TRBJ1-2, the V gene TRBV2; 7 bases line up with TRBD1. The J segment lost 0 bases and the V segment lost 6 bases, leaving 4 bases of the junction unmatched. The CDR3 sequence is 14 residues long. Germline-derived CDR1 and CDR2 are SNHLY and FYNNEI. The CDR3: CASSEQGTNYGYTF. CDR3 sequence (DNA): TGTGCCAGCAGCGAACAGGGGACTAACTATGGCTACACCTTC.

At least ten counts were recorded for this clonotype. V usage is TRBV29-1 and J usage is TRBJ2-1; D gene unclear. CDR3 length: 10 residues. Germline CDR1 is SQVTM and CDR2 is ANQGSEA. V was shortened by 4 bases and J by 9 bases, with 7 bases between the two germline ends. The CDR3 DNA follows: TGCAGCGTTGGTTCTCGTGAGCAGTTCTTC. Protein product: CSVGSREQFF.

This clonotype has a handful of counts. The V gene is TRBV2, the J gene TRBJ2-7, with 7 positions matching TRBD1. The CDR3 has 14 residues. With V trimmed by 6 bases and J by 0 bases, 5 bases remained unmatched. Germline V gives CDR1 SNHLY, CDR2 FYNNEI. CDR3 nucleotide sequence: TGTGCCAGCAGCCGGGACAGAAGCTCCTACGAGCAGTACTTC. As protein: CASSRDRSSYEQYF.

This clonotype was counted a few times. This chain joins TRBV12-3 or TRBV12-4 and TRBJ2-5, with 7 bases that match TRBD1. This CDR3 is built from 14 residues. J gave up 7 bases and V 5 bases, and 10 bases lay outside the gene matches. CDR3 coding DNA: TGTGCCAGCAGTCCCGAGGGGGCGACCGGGACCCAGTACTTC. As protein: CASSPEGATGTQYF.

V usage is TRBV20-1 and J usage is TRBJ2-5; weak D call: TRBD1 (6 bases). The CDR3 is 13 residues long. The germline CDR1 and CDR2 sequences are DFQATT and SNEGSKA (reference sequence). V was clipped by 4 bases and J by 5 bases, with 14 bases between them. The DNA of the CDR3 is TGCAGTGCTATAACAGGGTCGGGGGAGACCCAGTACTTC. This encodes CSAITGSGETQYF.

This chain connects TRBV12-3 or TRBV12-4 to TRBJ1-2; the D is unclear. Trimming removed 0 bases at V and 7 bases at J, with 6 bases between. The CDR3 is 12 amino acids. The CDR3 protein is CASSLAAVGYTF. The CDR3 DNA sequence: TGTGCCAGCAGTTTAGCCGCAGTTGGCTACACCTTC.

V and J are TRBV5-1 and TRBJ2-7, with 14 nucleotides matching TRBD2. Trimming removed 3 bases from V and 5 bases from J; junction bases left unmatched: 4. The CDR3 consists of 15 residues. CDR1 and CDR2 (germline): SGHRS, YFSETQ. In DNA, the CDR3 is TGCGCCAGCAGCTCGGGACTAGCGGGAGAGGACGAGCAGTACTTC. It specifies CASSSGLAGEDEQYF.

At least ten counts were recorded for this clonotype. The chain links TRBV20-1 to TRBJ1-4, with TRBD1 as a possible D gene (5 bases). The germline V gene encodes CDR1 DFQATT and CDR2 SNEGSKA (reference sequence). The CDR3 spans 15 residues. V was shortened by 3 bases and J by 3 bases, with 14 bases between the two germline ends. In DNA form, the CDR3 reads TGCAGTGCTAGCGACGCAGGGCCAGCTAATGAAAAACTGTTTTTT. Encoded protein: CSASDAGPANEKLFF.

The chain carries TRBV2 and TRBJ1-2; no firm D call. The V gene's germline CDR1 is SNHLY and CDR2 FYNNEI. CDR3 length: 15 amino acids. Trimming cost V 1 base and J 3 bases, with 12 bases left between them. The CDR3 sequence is CASSEDFANDYGYTF. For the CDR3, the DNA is TGTGCCAGCAGTGAAGATTTTGCGAACGACTATGGCTACACCTTC.

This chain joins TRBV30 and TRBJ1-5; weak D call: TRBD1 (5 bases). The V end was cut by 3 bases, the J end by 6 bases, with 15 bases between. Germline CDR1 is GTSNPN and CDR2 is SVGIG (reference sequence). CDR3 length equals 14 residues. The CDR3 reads CAWSVLGGTQPQHF. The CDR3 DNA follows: TGTGCCTGGAGCGTACTGGGGGGTACTCAGCCCCAGCATTTT.

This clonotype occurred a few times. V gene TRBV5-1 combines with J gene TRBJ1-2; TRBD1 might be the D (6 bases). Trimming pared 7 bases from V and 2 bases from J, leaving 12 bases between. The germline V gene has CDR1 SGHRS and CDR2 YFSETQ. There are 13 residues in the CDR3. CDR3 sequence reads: CASARQENYGYTF. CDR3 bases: TGCGCCAGCGCGAGACAGGAAAACTATGGCTACACCTTC.

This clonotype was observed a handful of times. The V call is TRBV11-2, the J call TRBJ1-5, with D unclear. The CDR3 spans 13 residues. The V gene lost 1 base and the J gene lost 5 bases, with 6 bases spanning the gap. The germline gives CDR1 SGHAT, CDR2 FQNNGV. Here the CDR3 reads CASSLGQHQPQHF. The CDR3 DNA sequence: TGTGCCAGCAGCTTAGGTCAACATCAGCCCCAGCATTTT. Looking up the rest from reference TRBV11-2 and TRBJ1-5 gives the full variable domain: EAGVAQSPRYKIIEKRQSVAFWCNPISGHATLYWYQQILGQGPKLLIQFQNNGVVDDSQLPKDRFSAERLKGVDSTLKIQPAKLEDSAVYLCASSLGQHQPQHFGDGTRLSIL.

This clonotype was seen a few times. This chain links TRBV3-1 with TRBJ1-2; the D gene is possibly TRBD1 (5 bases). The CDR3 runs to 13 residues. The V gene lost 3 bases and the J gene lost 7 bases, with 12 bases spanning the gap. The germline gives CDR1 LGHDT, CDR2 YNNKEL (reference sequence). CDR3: CASSQGGERGYTF. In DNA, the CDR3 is TGTGCCAGCAGCCAGGGAGGGGAGCGTGGCTACACCTTC.

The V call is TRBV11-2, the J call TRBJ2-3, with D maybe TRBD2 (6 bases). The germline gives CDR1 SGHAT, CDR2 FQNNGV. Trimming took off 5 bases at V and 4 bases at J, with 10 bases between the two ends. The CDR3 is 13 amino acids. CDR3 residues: CASSLGTADTQYF. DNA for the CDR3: TGTGCCAGCAGCCTGGGGACTGCAGATACGCAGTATTTT.

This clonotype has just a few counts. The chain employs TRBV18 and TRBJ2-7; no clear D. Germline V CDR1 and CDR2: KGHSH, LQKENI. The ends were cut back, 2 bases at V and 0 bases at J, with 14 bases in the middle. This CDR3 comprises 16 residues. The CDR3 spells CASSPNGRQSSYEQYF. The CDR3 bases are TGTGCCAGCTCACCAAACGGGCGGCAGAGCTCCTACGAGCAGTACTTC.